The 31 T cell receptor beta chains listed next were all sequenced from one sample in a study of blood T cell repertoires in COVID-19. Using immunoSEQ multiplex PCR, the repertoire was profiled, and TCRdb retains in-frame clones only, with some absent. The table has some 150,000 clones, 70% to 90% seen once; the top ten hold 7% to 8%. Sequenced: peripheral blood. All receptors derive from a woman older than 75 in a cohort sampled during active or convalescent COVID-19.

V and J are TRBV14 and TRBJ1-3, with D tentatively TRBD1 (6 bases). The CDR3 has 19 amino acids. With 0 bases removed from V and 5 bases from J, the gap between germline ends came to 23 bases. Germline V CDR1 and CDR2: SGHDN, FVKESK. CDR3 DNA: TGTGCCAGCAGCCAAGATGGGTACCTTGACAGGCCTAGGAGAAACACCATATATTTT. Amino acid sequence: CASSQDGYLDRPRRNTIYF.

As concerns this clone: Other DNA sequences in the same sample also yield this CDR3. CDR3 DNA sequence: TGCGCCAGCAGCTTGGGGGACAGCCAAGAGACCCAGTACTTC. It is translated as CASSLGDSQETQYF. The chain recombines TRBV5-1 with TRBJ2-5, with 7 bases matching TRBD1. This CDR3 has 14 residues. Germline V gene data show CDR1 as SGHRS and CDR2 as YFSETQ. Losses at the gene ends were 0 bases for V and 1 base for J; bases not matched to a gene: 0. The variable domain in full, completed from reference TRBV5-1 and TRBJ2-5, reads KAGVTQTPRYLIKTRGQQVTLSCSPISGHRSVSWYQQTPGQGLQFLFEYFSETQRNKGNFPGRFSGRQFSNSRSEMNVSTLELGDSALYLCASSLGDSQETQYFGPGTRLLVL.

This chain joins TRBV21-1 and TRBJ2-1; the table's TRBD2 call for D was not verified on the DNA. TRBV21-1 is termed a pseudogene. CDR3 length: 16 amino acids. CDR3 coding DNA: TGTGCCAGCAGCAAAGATACGCGGCAAATCCACAATGAGCAGTTCTTC. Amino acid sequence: CASSKDTRQIHNEQFF.

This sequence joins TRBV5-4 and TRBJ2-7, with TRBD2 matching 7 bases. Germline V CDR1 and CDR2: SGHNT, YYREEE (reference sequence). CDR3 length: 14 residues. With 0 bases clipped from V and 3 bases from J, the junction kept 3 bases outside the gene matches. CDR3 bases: TGTGCCAGCAGCTTGGGCGGGAGTAACTACGAGCAGTACGTC. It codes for CASSLGGSNYEQYV.

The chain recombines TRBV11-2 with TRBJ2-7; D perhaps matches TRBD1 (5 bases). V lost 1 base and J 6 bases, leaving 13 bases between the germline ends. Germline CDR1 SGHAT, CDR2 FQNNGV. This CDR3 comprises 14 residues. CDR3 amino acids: CASSLGAGLGEQYF. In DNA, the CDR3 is TGTGCCAGCAGCTTAGGGGCAGGGTTGGGCGAGCAGTACTTC.

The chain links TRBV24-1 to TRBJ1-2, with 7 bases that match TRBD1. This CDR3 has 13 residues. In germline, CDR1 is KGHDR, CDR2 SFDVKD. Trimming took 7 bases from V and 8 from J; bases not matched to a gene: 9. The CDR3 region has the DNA TGTGCCACCAGAGGAGACAGGGATCAAGGCTACACCTTC. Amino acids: CATRGDRDQGYTF.

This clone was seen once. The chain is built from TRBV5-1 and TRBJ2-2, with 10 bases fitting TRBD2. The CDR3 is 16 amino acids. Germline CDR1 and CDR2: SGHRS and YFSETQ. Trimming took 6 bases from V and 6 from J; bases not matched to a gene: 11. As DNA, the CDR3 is TGCGCCAGCATGAAGCTAGCGGGAGCGCGGCCCGGGGAGCTGTTTTTT. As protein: CASMKLAGARPGELFF. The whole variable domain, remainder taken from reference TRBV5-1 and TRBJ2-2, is KAGVTQTPRYLIKTRGQQVTLSCSPISGHRSVSWYQQTPGQGLQFLFEYFSETQRNKGNFPGRFSGRQFSNSRSEMNVSTLELGDSALYLCASMKLAGARPGELFFGEGSRLTVL.

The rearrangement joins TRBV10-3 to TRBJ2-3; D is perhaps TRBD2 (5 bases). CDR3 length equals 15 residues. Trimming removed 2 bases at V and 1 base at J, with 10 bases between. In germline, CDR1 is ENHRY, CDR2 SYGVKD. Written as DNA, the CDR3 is TGTGCCATCAGTGAGCCGGGGAGACGCACAGATACGCAGTATTTT. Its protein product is CAISEPGRRTDTQYF.

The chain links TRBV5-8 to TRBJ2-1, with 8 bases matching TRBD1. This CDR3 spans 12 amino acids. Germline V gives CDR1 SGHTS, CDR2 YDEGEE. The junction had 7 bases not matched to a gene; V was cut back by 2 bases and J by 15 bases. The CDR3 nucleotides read TGTGCCAGCAGCTTTGGACAGGGAGGTTGGTTCTTC. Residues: CASSFGQGGWFF.

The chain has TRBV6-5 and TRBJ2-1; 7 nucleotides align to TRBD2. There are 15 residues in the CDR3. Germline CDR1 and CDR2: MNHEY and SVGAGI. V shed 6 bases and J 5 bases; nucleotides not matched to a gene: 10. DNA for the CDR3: TGTGCCAGCAGACCCGGGGGGAGCGGTAACAATGAGCAGTTCTTC. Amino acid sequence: CASRPGGSGNNEQFF.

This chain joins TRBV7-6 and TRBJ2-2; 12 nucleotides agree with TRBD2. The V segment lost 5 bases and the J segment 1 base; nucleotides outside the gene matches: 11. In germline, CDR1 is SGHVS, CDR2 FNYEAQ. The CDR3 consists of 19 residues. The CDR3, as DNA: TGTGCCAGCAGCCTTCCTAGCGGGGGGGCGGATGGGAACACCGGGGAGCTGTTTTTT. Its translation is CASSLPSGGADGNTGELFF.

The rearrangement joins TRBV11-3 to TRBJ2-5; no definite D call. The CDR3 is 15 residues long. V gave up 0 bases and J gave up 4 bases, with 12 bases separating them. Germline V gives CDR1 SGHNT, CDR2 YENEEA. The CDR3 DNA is TGTGCCAGCAGCTTAGATAATGGAGCGAGAGAGACCCAGTACTTC. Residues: CASSLDNGARETQYF.

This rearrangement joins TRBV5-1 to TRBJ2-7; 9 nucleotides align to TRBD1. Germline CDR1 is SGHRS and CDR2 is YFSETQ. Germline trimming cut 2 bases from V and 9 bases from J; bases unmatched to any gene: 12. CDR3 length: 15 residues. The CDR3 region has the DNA TGCGCCAGCAGCTTTTCGGGACAGGGAGTATTTGGGCAGTACTTC. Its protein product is CASSFSGQGVFGQYF.

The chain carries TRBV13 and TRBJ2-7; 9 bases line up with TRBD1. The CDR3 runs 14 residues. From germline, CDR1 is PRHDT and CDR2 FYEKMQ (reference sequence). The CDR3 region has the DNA TGTGCCAGCAGCCTAGGGGACAGGGAGGGCGAGCAGTACGTC. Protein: CASSLGDREGEQYV.

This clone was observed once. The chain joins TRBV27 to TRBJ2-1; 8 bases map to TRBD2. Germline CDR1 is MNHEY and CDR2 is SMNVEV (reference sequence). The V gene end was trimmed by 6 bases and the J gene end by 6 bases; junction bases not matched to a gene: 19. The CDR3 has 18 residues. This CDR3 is CASSPAAGAGRYVNEQFF. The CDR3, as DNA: TGTGCCAGCAGCCCCGCAGCGGGAGCGGGGAGATATGTCAATGAGCAGTTCTTC.

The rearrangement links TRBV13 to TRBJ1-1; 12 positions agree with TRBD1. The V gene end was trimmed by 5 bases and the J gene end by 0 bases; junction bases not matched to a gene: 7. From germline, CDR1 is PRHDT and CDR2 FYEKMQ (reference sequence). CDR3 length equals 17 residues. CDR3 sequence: CASSTVGTGGMNTEAFF. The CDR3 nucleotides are TGTGCCAGCAGCACGGTCGGGACAGGGGGCATGAACACTGAAGCTTTCTTT.

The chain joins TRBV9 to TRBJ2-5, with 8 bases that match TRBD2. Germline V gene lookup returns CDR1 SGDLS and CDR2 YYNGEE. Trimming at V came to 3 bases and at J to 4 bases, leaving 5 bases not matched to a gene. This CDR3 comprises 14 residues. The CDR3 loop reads CASSASSGRETQYF. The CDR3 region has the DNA TGTGCCAGCAGCGCCTCTAGCGGGCGAGAGACCCAGTACTTC. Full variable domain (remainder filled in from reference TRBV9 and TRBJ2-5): DSGVTQTPKHLITATGQRVTLRCSPRSGDLSVYWYQQSLDQGLQFLIQYYNGEERAKGNILERFSAQQFPDLHSELNLSSLELGDSALYFCASSASSGRETQYFGPGTRLLVL.

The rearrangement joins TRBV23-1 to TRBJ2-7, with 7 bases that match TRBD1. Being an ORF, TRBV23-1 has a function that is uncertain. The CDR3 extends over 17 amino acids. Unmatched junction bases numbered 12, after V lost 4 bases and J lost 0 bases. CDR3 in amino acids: CASSRKISGQNSYEQYF. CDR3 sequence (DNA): TGCGCCAGCAGTCGCAAGATCTCGGGACAGAACTCCTACGAGCAGTACTTC.

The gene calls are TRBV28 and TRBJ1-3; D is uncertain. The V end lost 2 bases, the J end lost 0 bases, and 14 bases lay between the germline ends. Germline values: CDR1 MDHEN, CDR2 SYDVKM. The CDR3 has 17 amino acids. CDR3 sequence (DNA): TGTGCCAGCAGTTTACCCGGGATACCCTACTCTGGAAACACCATATATTTT. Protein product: CASSLPGIPYSGNTIYF.

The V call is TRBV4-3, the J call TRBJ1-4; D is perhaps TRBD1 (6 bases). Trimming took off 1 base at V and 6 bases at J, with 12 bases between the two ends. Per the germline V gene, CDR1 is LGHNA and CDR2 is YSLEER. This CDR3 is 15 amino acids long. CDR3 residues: CASSQGNRAHEKLFF. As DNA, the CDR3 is TGCGCCAGCAGCCAAGGCAACAGGGCCCATGAAAAACTGTTTTTT.

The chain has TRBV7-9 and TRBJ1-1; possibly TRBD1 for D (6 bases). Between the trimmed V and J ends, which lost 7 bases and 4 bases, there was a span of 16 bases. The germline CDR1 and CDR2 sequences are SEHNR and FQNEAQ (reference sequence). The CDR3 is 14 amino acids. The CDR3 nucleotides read TGTGCCAGCACCCCAAGGGGGGGACGCACTGAAGCTTTCTTT. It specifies CASTPRGGRTEAFF.

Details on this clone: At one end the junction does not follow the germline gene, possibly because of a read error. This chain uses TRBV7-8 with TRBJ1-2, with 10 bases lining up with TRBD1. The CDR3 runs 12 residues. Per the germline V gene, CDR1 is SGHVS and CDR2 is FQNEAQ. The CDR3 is CASSLDRGRIAF. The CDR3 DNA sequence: TGTGCCAGCAGCCTAGACAGGGGGCGAATTGCCTTC.

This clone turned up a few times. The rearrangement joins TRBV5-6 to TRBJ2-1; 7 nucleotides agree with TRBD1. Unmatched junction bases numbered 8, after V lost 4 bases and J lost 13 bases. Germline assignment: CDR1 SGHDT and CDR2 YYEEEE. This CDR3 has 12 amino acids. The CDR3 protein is CASSPTGQHQFF. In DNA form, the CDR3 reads TGTGCCAGCAGCCCGACGGGACAGCATCAGTTCTTC.

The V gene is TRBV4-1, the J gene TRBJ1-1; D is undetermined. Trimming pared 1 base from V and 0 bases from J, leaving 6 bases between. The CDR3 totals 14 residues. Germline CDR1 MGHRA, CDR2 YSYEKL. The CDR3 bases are TGCGCCAGCAGCCAAGTTCGTATGAACACTGAAGCTTTCTTT. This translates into CASSQVRMNTEAFF.

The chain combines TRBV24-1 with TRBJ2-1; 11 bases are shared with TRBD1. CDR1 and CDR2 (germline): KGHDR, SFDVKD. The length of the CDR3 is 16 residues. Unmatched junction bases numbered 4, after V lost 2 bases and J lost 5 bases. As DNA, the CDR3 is TGTGCCACCAGTGATTGGGGGACAGGGGGGCACAATGAGCAGTTCTTC. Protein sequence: CATSDWGTGGHNEQFF.

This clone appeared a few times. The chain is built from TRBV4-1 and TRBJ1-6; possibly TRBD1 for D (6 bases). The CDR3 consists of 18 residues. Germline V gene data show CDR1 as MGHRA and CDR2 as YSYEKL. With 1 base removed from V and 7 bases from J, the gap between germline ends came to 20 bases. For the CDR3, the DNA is TGCGCCAGCAGCCAAGTGTCAGGGGTTCTTGGTATGAATTCACCCCTCCACTTT. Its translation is CASSQVSGVLGMNSPLHF.

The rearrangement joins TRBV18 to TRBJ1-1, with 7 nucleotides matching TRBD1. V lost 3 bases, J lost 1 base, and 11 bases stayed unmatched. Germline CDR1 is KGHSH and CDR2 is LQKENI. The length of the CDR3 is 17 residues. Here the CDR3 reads CASSPFGTGTANTEAFF. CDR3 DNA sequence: TGTGCCAGCTCACCTTTTGGAACCGGGACAGCGAACACTGAAGCTTTCTTT. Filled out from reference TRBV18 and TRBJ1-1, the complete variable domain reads NAGVMQNPRHLVRRRGQEARLRCSPMKGHSHVYWYRQLPEEGLKFMVYLQKENIIDESGMPKERFSAEFPKEGPSILRIQQVVRGDSAAYFCASSPFGTGTANTEAFFGQGTRLTVV.

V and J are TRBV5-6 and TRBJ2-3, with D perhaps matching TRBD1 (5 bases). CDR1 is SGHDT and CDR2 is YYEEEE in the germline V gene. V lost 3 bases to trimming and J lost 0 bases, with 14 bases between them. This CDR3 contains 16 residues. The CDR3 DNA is TGTGCCAGCAGCTCCAGGGCGAATCTAAGCACAGATACGCAGTATTTT. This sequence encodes CASSSRANLSTDTQYF.

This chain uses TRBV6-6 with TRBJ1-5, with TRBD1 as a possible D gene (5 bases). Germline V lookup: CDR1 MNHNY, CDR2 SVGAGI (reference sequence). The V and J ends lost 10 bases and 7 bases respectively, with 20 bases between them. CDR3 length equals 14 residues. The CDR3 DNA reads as TGTGCCACCCAGAAGGGGCAGGGTGGGCAGCCCCAGCATTTT. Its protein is CATQKGQGGQPQHF.

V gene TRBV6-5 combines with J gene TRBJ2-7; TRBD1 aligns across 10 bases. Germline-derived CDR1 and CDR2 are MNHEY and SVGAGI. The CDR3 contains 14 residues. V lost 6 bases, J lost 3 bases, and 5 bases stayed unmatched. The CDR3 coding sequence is TGTGCCAGCAGACCCGGGACAGGGGTCTACGAGCAGTACTTC. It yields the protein CASRPGTGVYEQYF.

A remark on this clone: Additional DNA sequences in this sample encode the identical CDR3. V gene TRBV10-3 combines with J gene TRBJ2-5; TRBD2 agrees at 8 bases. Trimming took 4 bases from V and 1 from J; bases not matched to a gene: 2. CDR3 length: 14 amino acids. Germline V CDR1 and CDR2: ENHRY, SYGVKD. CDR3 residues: CAISVSGGQETQYF. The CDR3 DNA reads TGTGCCATCAGTGTAAGCGGGGGCCAAGAGACCCAGTACTTC.